This TCR beta chain emerged from a study of post-analysis software for immune sequencing data. Study overall: Relapsing-remitting, secondary progressive and progressive-relapsing forms made up the multiple sclerosis disease courses.

Included in the TCR beta cDNA libraries were unique molecular identifiers. Some 500,000 cDNA molecules were obtained per 1 to 10 million input T cells. Using its own MiXCR run on the PCR reads, TCRdb lists one record per CDR3 protein. This sample has more than 450,000 distinct CDR3 sequences, with about a third found just once. On this clonotype itself: Its specificity is not known.

Findings and caveats of the study: Versus controls, multiple sclerosis patients showed significantly lower diversity (normalized Chao1). When the samples were clustered directly with F measure, those that had been prepared in the same batch showed strong co-clustering.

The material sequenced was blood. This clonotype was obtained from a girl aged 2-17 years with multiple sclerosis.

The DNA of the CDR3 is TGCAGTGTTAGGGAGGGACTACCGAACAATGAGCAGTTCTTC. Its translation is CSVREGLPNNEQFF. This rearrangement joins TRBV20-1 to TRBJ2-1, with TRBD2 matching over 7 bases. The length of the CDR3 is 14 residues. V shed 7 bases, J shed 5 bases, and the junction held 11 bases outside the gene matches. The germline gives CDR1 DFQATT, CDR2 SNEGSKA (reference sequence).